Below are 29 T cell receptor beta chains sequenced from a single sample in a study of T cell changes during pregnancy in multiple sclerosis. Measured with immunoSEQ multiplex PCR; TCRdb has only the in-frame clones, and not every one. The sample lists some 60,000 clones; around nine tenths were seen once. The source material was peripheral blood, sampled after pregnancy. These TCRs come from a female donor with multiple sclerosis, enrolled in a pregnancy study.

V and J are TRBV6-6 and TRBJ1-4; the D gene is possibly TRBD1 (6 bases). Trimming stripped 8 bases from V and 10 bases from J, with 20 bases between. The germline CDR1 and CDR2 sequences are MNHNY and SVGAGI (reference sequence). The CDR3 runs 14 residues. CDR3 region: CASLEGEIRGKLFF. CDR3 DNA: TGTGCCAGCCTTGAGGGGGAAATTCGGGGAAAACTGTTTTTT.

The rearrangement links TRBV11-2 to TRBJ2-5; TRBD1 matches at 10 bases. CDR3 length: 14 residues. Germline CDR1 and CDR2: SGHAT and FQNNGV. The V gene end was trimmed by 5 bases and the J gene end by 7 bases; junction bases not matched to a gene: 7. The CDR3 nucleotides read TGTGCCAGCAGCCAGACAGGGGGCGAAGGGACCCAGTACTTC. It encodes CASSQTGGEGTQYF.

The V call is TRBV28, the J call TRBJ1-1, with 11 bases aligning to TRBD1. The CDR3 has 17 residues. The J segment lost 4 bases and the V segment lost 1 base, leaving 8 bases of the junction unmatched. Germline CDR1 reads MDHEN; CDR2 reads SYDVKM. For the CDR3, the DNA is TGTGCCAGCAGTTTATCTGGGACAGGGGGAATTCTCACTGAAGCTTTCTTT. Protein sequence: CASSLSGTGGILTEAFF. Full variable domain (remainder filled in from reference TRBV28 and TRBJ1-1): DVKVTQSSRYLVKRTGEKVFLECVQDMDHENMFWYRQDPGLGLRLIYFSYDVKMKEKGDIPEGYSVSREKKERFSLILESASTNQTSMYLCASSLSGTGGILTEAFFGQGTRLTVV.

The chain combines TRBV27 with TRBJ2-3; perhaps TRBD1 as D (6 bases). The germline V and J ends were trimmed by 5 bases and 2 bases, with 14 bases remaining between them. This CDR3 has 15 residues. Germline lookup yields CDR1 MNHEY and CDR2 SMNVEV (reference sequence). CDR3 residues: CASSVQGIPTDTQYF. The CDR3, as DNA: TGTGCCAGCAGTGTCCAGGGGATACCCACAGATACGCAGTATTTT.

The CDR3 coding sequence is TGCGCCAGCAGCCCCCACAGGGCTTCAGGGGACACTGAAGCTTTCTTT. It translates to CASSPHRASGDTEAFF. The rearrangement joins TRBV4-1 to TRBJ1-1; D is possibly TRBD1 (6 bases). From germline, CDR1 is MGHRA and CDR2 YSYEKL. With 4 bases removed from V and 3 bases from J, the gap between germline ends came to 18 bases. This CDR3 has 16 amino acids.

CDR3 sequence reads: CASCTRHLNLYYGYTF. The CDR3 DNA sequence: TGCGCCAGTTGTACCAGACACCTCAATCTTTACTATGGCTACACCTTC. The gene calls are TRBV10-2 and TRBJ1-2; D remains ambiguous. The V end was cut by 9 bases, the J end by 3 bases, with 23 bases between. CDR1 is WSHSY and CDR2 is SAAADI in the germline V gene. CDR3 size: 16 residues.

This chain connects TRBV5-4 to TRBJ1-4; D may be TRBD1 (5 bases). CDR1 and CDR2 (germline): SGHNT, YYREEE (reference sequence). V lost 4 bases and J 8 bases, leaving 18 bases between the germline ends. This CDR3 region has 15 residues. The CDR3 DNA sequence: TGTGCCAGCAGCGAGGGAGGGGCGGTAGGGGAAAAACTGTTTTTT. This gives the protein CASSEGGAVGEKLFF.

This chain links TRBV6-4 with TRBJ1-2; D is possibly TRBD1 (6 bases). Germline loops: CDR1 MRHNA, CDR2 SNTAGT. V was shortened by 3 bases and J by 10 bases, with 18 bases between the two germline ends. This CDR3 is built from 14 residues. CDR3 region: CASSEERGTGSYTF. CDR3 coding DNA: TGTGCCAGCAGTGAAGAAAGGGGGACCGGTTCCTACACCTTC.

The CDR3 DNA reads as TGTGCCAGCAGCTTACTGGGCTTGATTTGGGGGGGGAGCTCCTACAATGAGCAGTTCTTC. It specifies CASSLLGLIWGGSSYNEQFF. The J gene is TRBJ2-1, the V gene TRBV13, with 7 bases aligning to TRBD2. This CDR3 spans 20 amino acids. Germline-derived CDR1 and CDR2 are PRHDT and FYEKMQ (reference sequence). V was pared by 2 bases and J by 0 bases, with 16 bases of the junction left unmatched.

The rearrangement uses TRBV7-2 and TRBJ2-1, with D possibly matching TRBD2 (6 bases). Germline loops: CDR1 SGHTA, CDR2 FQGNSA. V was cut by 4 bases and J by 15 bases, with 16 bases left in between. The CDR3 totals 12 residues. The CDR3 nucleotides read TGTGCCAGCAGCTCTTACCCGGGACTTGGGTTCTTC. Amino acid sequence: CASSSYPGLGFF. Using reference TRBV7-2 and TRBJ2-1 for the parts outside the CDR3, the full variable domain is GAGVSQSPSNKVTEKGKDVELRCDPISGHTALYWYRQSLGQGLEFLIYFQGNSAPDKSGLPSDRFSAERTGGSVSTLTIQRTQQEDSAVYLCASSSYPGLGFFGPGTRLTVL.

This sequence joins TRBV7-8 and TRBJ2-2, with no clear D. CDR1 is SGHVS and CDR2 is FQNEAQ in the germline V gene. Trimming left V 5 bases short and J 0 bases short, with 10 bases between. This CDR3 comprises 15 residues. The DNA of the CDR3 is TGTGCCAGCAGCCTTATAAATCCGAACACCGGGGAGCTGTTTTTT. Amino acid sequence: CASSLINPNTGELFF.

The chain links TRBV12-2 to TRBJ2-1; TRBD2 is the table's D call, not checked against the DNA. TRBV12-2 is a known pseudogene. This CDR3 contains 14 residues. CDR3 bases: TGTGCAAGTCGCTTAGAGACGAGGGCCTTGGCCCAGTTCTTC. Translated, it gives CASRLETRALAQFF.

V usage is TRBV13 and J usage is TRBJ2-5; maybe TRBD2 (5 bases). The better agreement between TRBJ2-7 and the DNA end casts doubt on the J call. This CDR3 spans 12 amino acids. Germline-derived CDR1 and CDR2 are PRHDT and FYEKMQ (reference sequence). The chain's CDR3 is CASSWRGYEQYF. The CDR3 DNA follows: TGTGCCAGCAGCTGGAGAGGGTACGAGCAGTACTTC.

This rearrangement joins TRBV4-1 to TRBJ2-1, with 10 positions matching TRBD2. The germline gives CDR1 MGHRA, CDR2 YSYEKL. Losses at the gene ends were 4 bases for V and 9 bases for J; bases not matched to a gene: 12. The CDR3 spans 16 residues. CDR3 DNA: TGCGCCAGCAGCCCTTCAAGGCCTGCTAGCGGGGGTGAGCAGTTCTTC. Protein: CASSPSRPASGGEQFF.

The V call is TRBV6-5, the J call TRBJ1-1; D not resolved. V shed 2 bases and J shed 2 bases, with 9 bases lying between them. The CDR3 is made up of 14 amino acids. Germline V CDR1 and CDR2: MNHEY, SVGAGI. The CDR3 is CASSYEGFNTEAFF. DNA of the CDR3: TGTGCCAGCAGTTACGAGGGATTCAACACTGAAGCTTTCTTT.

The chain is built from TRBV5-1 and TRBJ2-7, with D possibly being TRBD1 (6 bases). Trimming left V 2 bases short and J 5 bases short, with 14 bases between. Per germline, CDR1 SGHRS and CDR2 YFSETQ. CDR3 size: 14 residues. The CDR3 region is CASSFGDISNEQYF. Written as DNA, the CDR3 is TGCGCCAGCAGCTTTGGGGACATATCCAACGAGCAGTACTTC.

The rearrangement uses TRBV7-2 and TRBJ1-6, with 10 bases aligning to TRBD1. Germline values: CDR1 SGHTA, CDR2 FQGNSA. J was trimmed by 14 bases and V by 2 bases; bases with no gene match: 12. The CDR3 is 16 amino acids. This chain's CDR3 is CASSLRPDRGSVTLHF. CDR3 sequence (DNA): TGTGCCAGCAGCTTAAGGCCGGACAGGGGGAGTGTGACCCTCCACTTT.

V and J are TRBV6-6 and TRBJ1-2, with TRBD1 matching 7 bases. J gave up 3 bases and V 6 bases, and 4 bases lay outside the gene matches. The CDR3 consists of 13 residues. The V gene's germline CDR1 is MNHNY and CDR2 SVGAGI (reference sequence). This CDR3 reads CASSQDRDYGYTF. CDR3 nucleotides: TGTGCCAGCAGCCAAGACAGGGACTATGGCTACACCTTC.

The chain is built from TRBV19 and TRBJ2-7, with 10 positions matching TRBD2. This CDR3 has 15 residues. V shed 6 bases, J shed 4 bases, and the junction held 9 bases outside the gene matches. Per the germline V gene, CDR1 is LNHDA and CDR2 is SQIVND (reference sequence). The CDR3, as DNA: TGTGCCAGTAGCACAGCGGGAGGGGGCTTGTACGAGCAGTACTTC. Translating it yields CASSTAGGGLYEQYF.

The gene calls are TRBV7-2 and TRBJ2-2, with 7 bases identical to TRBD2. The CDR3 runs 16 residues. After removal of 7 bases from V and 4 bases from J, the junction contained 12 bases not matched to a gene. The V gene's germline CDR1 is SGHTA and CDR2 FQGNSA. The chain's CDR3 is CASTQRGGEGTGELFF. The CDR3 nucleotides are TGTGCCAGCACCCAGAGGGGAGGGGAAGGCACCGGGGAGCTGTTTTTT.

The chain employs TRBV2 and TRBJ2-1, with D perhaps matching TRBD2 (7 bases). Per germline, CDR1 SNHLY and CDR2 FYNNEI. Trimming took off 8 bases at V and 7 bases at J, with 9 bases between the two ends. The CDR3 sequence is 11 residues long. CDR3 residues: CASGGANEQFF. The CDR3 nucleotides are TGTGCCAGCGGGGGGGCAAATGAGCAGTTCTTC. Full variable domain (remainder filled in from reference TRBV2 and TRBJ2-1): EPEVTQTPSHQVTQMGQEVILRCVPISNHLYFYWYRQILGQKVEFLVSFYNNEISEKSEIFDDQFSVERPDGSNFTLKIRSTKLEDSAMYFCASGGANEQFFGPGTRLTVL.

V usage is TRBV27 and J usage is TRBJ2-2; tentative D call: TRBD1 (6 bases). In germline, CDR1 is MNHEY, CDR2 SMNVEV (reference sequence). The V end lost 4 bases, the J end lost 6 bases, and 12 bases lay between the germline ends. The CDR3 contains 14 residues. The CDR3 nucleotides read TGTGCCAGCAGTTGGGTAAAGGGGGCCGGGGAGCTGTTTTTT. This gives the protein CASSWVKGAGELFF.

The chain combines TRBV27 with TRBJ1-2; 7 bases are shared with TRBD1. CDR1 and CDR2 (germline): MNHEY, SMNVEV (reference sequence). J was trimmed by 4 bases and V by 7 bases; bases with no gene match: 9. This CDR3 is built from 14 residues. The CDR3: CASINRGVGYGYTF. CDR3 nucleotides: TGTGCCAGCATTAACAGGGGAGTCGGCTATGGCTACACCTTC.

Note on this clone: One junction end does not reproduce the germline sequence, and a read error may be involved. V and J are TRBV18 and TRBJ2-2; D possibly corresponds to TRBD1 (6 bases). The germline V gene has CDR1 KGHSH and CDR2 LQKENI. CDR3 length equals 15 residues. CDR3 sequence (DNA): TGTGCCAGCTCCCCACTGGAAGGGGGCACCGGGGAGCTGTTTTTT. Translating it yields CASSPLEGGTGELFF. Based on the CDR3 plus reference TRBV18 and TRBJ2-2, the full variable domain is NAGVMQNPRHLVRRRGQEARLRCSPMKGHSHVYWYRQLPEEGLKFMVYLQKENIIDESGMPKERFSAEFPKEGPSILRIQQVVRGDSAAYFCASSPLEGGTGELFFGEGSRLTVL.

The chain couples TRBV27 to TRBJ1-6, with TRBD1 identical over 8 bases. From germline, CDR1 is MNHEY and CDR2 SMNVEV (reference sequence). This CDR3 contains 15 residues. With 5 bases clipped from V and 8 bases from J, the junction kept 8 bases outside the gene matches. This chain's CDR3 is CASSTTGTGHSPLHF. In DNA form, the CDR3 reads TGTGCCAGCAGTACCACCGGGACAGGACATTCACCCCTCCACTTT.

The chain recombines TRBV2 with TRBJ1-2; D gene unclear. The CDR3 spans 17 residues. Germline V lookup: CDR1 SNHLY, CDR2 FYNNEI. The germline V and J ends were trimmed by 2 bases and 4 bases, with 20 bases remaining between them. The CDR3 DNA reads as TGTGCCAGCAGTGAACAATTCCCTCAGGCGATGGGCTATGGCTACACCTTC. Translation: CASSEQFPQAMGYGYTF.

The V and J genes are TRBV2 and TRBJ1-1, with D possibly being TRBD1 (6 bases). The germline V and J ends were trimmed by 4 bases and 1 base, with 10 bases remaining between them. The CDR3 loop spans 14 amino acids. Looked up from germline, CDR1 is SNHLY and CDR2 is FYNNEI. The CDR3 sequence is CASSVDRTNTEAFF. The CDR3 region has the DNA TGTGCCAGCAGTGTTGACAGGACGAACACTGAAGCTTTCTTT.

V is TRBV28 and J is TRBJ1-2; TRBD1 matches at 8 bases. CDR1 MDHEN and CDR2 SYDVKM come from the germline V gene. V gave up 2 bases and J gave up 7 bases; unmatched junction bases: 6. The CDR3 covers 14 residues. The chain's CDR3 is CASSLGQGSGGYTF. The DNA of the CDR3 is TGTGCCAGCAGTTTAGGACAGGGAAGCGGTGGCTACACCTTC.

The chain joins TRBV5-1 to TRBJ1-5; D perhaps matches TRBD1 (5 bases). The CDR3 runs 14 residues. Deletions cut 0 bases from V and 1 base from J, with 5 bases between. Germline assignment: CDR1 SGHRS and CDR2 YFSETQ. The CDR3: CASSLEGSNQPQHF. In DNA form, the CDR3 reads TGCGCCAGCAGCTTGGAGGGGAGCAATCAGCCCCAGCATTTT. The entire variable domain, with the rest obtained from reference TRBV5-1 and TRBJ1-5, is as follows: KAGVTQTPRYLIKTRGQQVTLSCSPISGHRSVSWYQQTPGQGLQFLFEYFSETQRNKGNFPGRFSGRQFSNSRSEMNVSTLELGDSALYLCASSLEGSNQPQHFGDGTRLSIL.